Below, 15 T cell receptor beta chains from the same sample are listed, as sequenced in a study of cytomegalovirus exposure and HLA in healthy donors. With 60 Vbeta and 13 Jbeta primers, the PCR was carried out. Produced via immunoSEQ multiplex PCR; TCRdb's table is partial and in-frame only. The sample lists about 52,000 clones, 55% to 85% seen once, with around 9.1% in the top ten. Sequenced sample: PBMCs. These receptors all stem from a woman in her forties or fifties in good health and CMV-seronegative.

The V and J genes are TRBV2 and TRBJ2-5; D is perhaps TRBD2 (7 bases). CDR1 and CDR2 from the germline V gene are SNHLY and FYNNEI. With 8 bases removed from V and 6 bases from J, the gap between germline ends came to 13 bases. The CDR3 runs 12 residues. CDR3 region: CASGGARKTQYF. CDR3 in DNA: TGTGCCAGCGGGGGGGCGCGAAAGACCCAGTACTTC.

V and J are TRBV5-4 and TRBJ2-5; TRBD2 matches at 11 bases. Trimming took 4 bases from V and 0 from J; bases not matched to a gene: 2. The CDR3 runs 15 residues. Germline CDR1 reads SGHNT; CDR2 reads YYREEE (reference sequence). For the CDR3, the DNA is TGTGCCAGCAGCCCTAGCGGGGGGTACCAAGAGACCCAGTACTTC. This sequence encodes CASSPSGGYQETQYF.

The CDR3 loop is CASSDEGGAGEKLFF. DNA for the CDR3: TGTGCCAGCAGTGATGAGGGGGGGGCCGGTGAAAAACTGTTTTTT. J is TRBJ1-4 and V is TRBV2; perhaps TRBD1 as D (6 bases). Germline V lookup: CDR1 SNHLY, CDR2 FYNNEI. Trimming took 3 bases from V and 7 from J, leaving 15 bases between them. The CDR3 spans 15 residues.

This clone appeared once. The chain links TRBV5-1 to TRBJ2-3, with 11 bases identical to TRBD2. Germline trimming cut 4 bases from V and 6 bases from J; bases unmatched to any gene: 13. The length of the CDR3 is 17 residues. Looked up from germline, CDR1 is SGHRS and CDR2 is YFSETQ. Here the CDR3 DNA reads TGCGCCAGCAGCCCCGGCACCACTAGCGGGGGTACGGATACGCAGTATTTT. Its translation: CASSPGTTSGGTDTQYF.

This chain links TRBV7-9 with TRBJ1-6, with 7 nucleotides matching TRBD1. V shed 0 bases, J shed 7 bases, and the junction held 3 bases outside the gene matches. Germline lookup yields CDR1 SEHNR and CDR2 FQNEAQ (reference sequence). The CDR3 length is 15 residues. CDR3 protein: CASSLAGTANSPLHF. The CDR3 DNA reads TGTGCCAGCAGCTTAGCTGGGACAGCCAATTCACCCCTCCACTTT.

The V gene is TRBV13, the J gene TRBJ1-3; unclear D gene. This CDR3 has 14 residues. The ends were cut back, 5 bases at V and 2 bases at J, with 10 bases in the middle. Germline V CDR1 and CDR2: PRHDT, FYEKMQ (reference sequence). CDR3 DNA sequence: TGTGCCAGCAGCCGAGGCCACGCTGGAAACACCATATATTTT. Translating gives CASSRGHAGNTIYF.

This clone was seen only once. The chain carries TRBV9 and TRBJ2-5; weak D call: TRBD2 (6 bases). The DNA end is a closer match to TRBJ2-7, so the J assignment may be wrong. The CDR3 runs to 14 residues. Germline CDR1 reads SGDLS; CDR2 reads YYNGEE. CDR3 nucleotides: TGTGCCAGCAGCGTAGTTGCGGGGTCCTACGAGCAGTACTTC. Translating gives CASSVVAGSYEQYF.

The rearrangement links TRBV2 to TRBJ2-2, with D maybe TRBD2 (6 bases). Germline assignment: CDR1 SNHLY and CDR2 FYNNEI. V shed 0 bases and J shed 1 base, with 6 bases lying between them. The length of the CDR3 is 15 residues. Written as DNA, the CDR3 is TGTGCCAGCAGTGAAGCGGGGGGGAACACCGGGGAGCTGTTTTTT. It yields the protein CASSEAGGNTGELFF.

There are a few counts of this clone. The chain joins TRBV29-1 to TRBJ1-1; a weak D match, TRBD1 (5 bases). There are 14 residues in the CDR3. The V gene's germline CDR1 is SQVTM and CDR2 ANQGSEA. V lost 7 bases to trimming and J lost 4 bases, with 19 bases between them. CDR3 loop: CSAQTTATSTEAFF. CDR3 nucleotide sequence: TGCAGCGCCCAAACGACAGCGACTTCCACTGAAGCTTTCTTT.

V gene TRBV6-1 combines with J gene TRBJ1-2; possible D gene TRBD1, 6 bases. V lost 1 base and J lost 4, with 10 bases in between. The germline gives CDR1 MNHNS, CDR2 SASEGT. This CDR3 is 14 amino acids long. Written as DNA, the CDR3 is TGTGCCAGCAGTGAAGTCAGGGGTATCTATGGCTACACCTTC. It is translated as CASSEVRGIYGYTF.

The V and J genes are TRBV10-3 and TRBJ2-3; no definite D call. V shed 10 bases and J shed 5 bases, with 13 bases lying between them. CDR1 is ENHRY, CDR2 SYGVKD, per germline. The CDR3 runs to 12 residues. The CDR3 here is CATRLSEDTQYF. The CDR3 DNA follows: TGTGCCACCCGCCTTAGTGAAGATACGCAGTATTTT.

A single count supports this clone. The junction does not match germline at one end; this may be a read error. The rearrangement joins TRBV5-4 to TRBJ2-3; a possible D gene is TRBD2 (7 bases). CDR1 is SGHNT, CDR2 YYREEE, per germline (reference sequence). This CDR3 region has 15 residues. In DNA, the CDR3 is TGTGCCAGCACCTTGGGGGGGCCAAGCACAGATACGCAGTATTTT. It specifies CASTLGGPSTDTQYF.

The genes are TRBV7-9 and TRBJ1-6; D is possibly TRBD1 (5 bases). With 5 bases removed from V and 10 bases from J, the gap between germline ends came to 24 bases. Looked up from germline, CDR1 is SEHNR and CDR2 is FQNEAQ (reference sequence). CDR3 length: 17 residues. CDR3: CASSPLSTTDTVSPLHF. The CDR3 nucleotides are TGTGCCAGCAGCCCTCTTTCGACGACGGACACCGTATCACCCCTCCACTTT.

V gene TRBV29-1 combines with J gene TRBJ2-3, with 10 bases lining up with TRBD2. The germline V gene encodes CDR1 SQVTM and CDR2 ANQGSEA. The CDR3 loop spans 14 amino acids. J gave up 2 bases and V 4 bases, and 3 bases lay outside the gene matches. The CDR3: CSVASGSLTDTQYF. The CDR3 nucleotides read TGCAGCGTTGCTAGCGGGAGCCTCACAGATACGCAGTATTTT.

The rearrangement uses TRBV4-2 and TRBJ1-2, with a tentative D call TRBD1 (6 bases). V was clipped by 0 bases and J by 8 bases, with 19 bases between them. The CDR3 totals 16 residues. Germline CDR1 reads LGHNA; CDR2 reads YNFKEQ. Here the CDR3 reads CASSQDGQGYRGGYTF. The CDR3 nucleotides read TGTGCCAGCAGCCAAGATGGCCAGGGCTATAGGGGGGGCTACACCTTC.